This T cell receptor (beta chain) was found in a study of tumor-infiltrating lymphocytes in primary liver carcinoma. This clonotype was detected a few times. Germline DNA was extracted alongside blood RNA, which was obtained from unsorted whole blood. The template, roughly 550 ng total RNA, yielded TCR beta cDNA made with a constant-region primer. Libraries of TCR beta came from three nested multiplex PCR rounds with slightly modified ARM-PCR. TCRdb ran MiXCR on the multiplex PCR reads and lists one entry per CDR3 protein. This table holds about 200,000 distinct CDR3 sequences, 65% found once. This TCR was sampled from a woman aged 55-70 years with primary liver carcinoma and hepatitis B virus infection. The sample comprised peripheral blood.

For the CDR3, the DNA is TGTGCCAGCAGTGAAGCGCGAGGGACAGGGGTTCGGAGGAACACTGAAGCTTTCTTT. Amino acids: CASSEARGTGVRRNTEAFF. The rearrangement links TRBV6-1 to TRBJ1-1; 10 bases line up with TRBD1. V lost 0 bases to trimming and J lost 1 base; unmatched junction nucleotides: 11. The length of the CDR3 is 19 residues. Germline loops: CDR1 MNHNS, CDR2 SASEGT.